Below are 4 T cell receptor beta chains sequenced from a single sample in a study of T cells of healthy individuals. TCRdb re-called the 5' RACE reads with MiXCR, one entry per CDR3 protein. Of just over 40,000 distinct CDR3 sequences in the sample, approximately 5% are singletons; the top ten hold about 10%. These receptors all stem from a human donor in good health.

In its sample, this clonotype was seen many times. This chain joins TRBV7-9 and TRBJ2-3; 9 nucleotides align to TRBD1. CDR3 length: 14 amino acids. From germline, CDR1 is SEHNR and CDR2 FQNEAQ (reference sequence). J gave up 4 bases and V 4 bases, and 3 bases lay outside the gene matches. The CDR3 DNA reads as TGTGCCAGCAGCTACGGACAGGGGTCAGATACGCAGTATTTT. This gives the protein CASSYGQGSDTQYF.

This clonotype was found many times. The V call is TRBV12-3 or TRBV12-4, the J call TRBJ1-6, with D hard to call. This CDR3 has 11 residues. V was shortened by 5 bases and J by 6 bases, with 2 bases between the two germline ends. The CDR3, as DNA: TGTGCCAGCAGTGGTAATTCACCCCTCCACTTT. Its translation: CASSGNSPLHF.

Many counts were recorded for this clonotype. The V call is TRBV5-6, the J call TRBJ2-5; maybe TRBD2 (6 bases). CDR1 and CDR2 from the germline V gene are SGHDT and YYEEEE. V shed 1 base and J shed 0 bases, with 10 bases lying between them. The CDR3 loop spans 15 amino acids. The CDR3 region has the DNA TGTGCCAGCAGCTTGTTTAGCGGAAACCAAGAGACCCAGTACTTC. This translates into CASSLFSGNQETQYF.

In this sample, this clonotype turned up a few times. CDR3 DNA sequence: TGTGCCAGCAGCCCCTCGACTCACGCCTACGAGCAGTACTTC. Its protein is CASSPSTHAYEQYF. The gene calls are TRBV5-4 and TRBJ2-7; no definite D call. The CDR3 length is 14 residues. V was clipped by 4 bases and J by 2 bases, with 13 bases between them. Per germline, CDR1 SGHNT and CDR2 YYREEE (reference sequence).